Detailed here is one T cell receptor beta chain. The antigen remains unidentified. This CDR3 region has 15 residues. The J segment lost 8 bases and the V segment lost 2 bases, leaving 5 bases of the junction unmatched. CDR1 is LGHNA and CDR2 is YSLEER in the germline V gene. This entry belongs to a study of vaccination effects on CD4 cells after COVID-19. With the ViraFEST assay, the study expanded antigen-specific CD4+ T cells using viral peptide pools, then sequenced them. Investigators separated out CD4+ T cells once around 10 days of culture had passed. Everyone in the study got two shots of either the BNT162b2 or mRNA-1273 vaccine. Assay: immunoSEQ multiplex PCR; the TCRdb copy retains only in-frame clones and omits some. Of around 60,000 clones in the sample, about three quarters are singletons; the top ten hold 1.2%.

The sequenced sample was CD4+ T cells from PBMCs cultured with HCoV-229E spike peptides, obtained after COVID-19 vaccination. This TCR derives from a human donor who received a COVID-19 vaccine. The chain has TRBV4-3 and TRBJ2-2, with TRBD2 identical over 10 bases. The CDR3 DNA reads as TGCGCCAGCAGCCAAAGCGGGGGGGCGTCTGGGGAGCTGTTTTTT. Its protein product is CASSQSGGASGELFF.